This T cell receptor (beta chain) was retrieved from a study of metastatic and nonmetastatic thyroid tumors. Original processing notes: Construction of a distant-metastasis classifier for papillary thyroid cancer relied on CDR3 differences across clinicopathological groups. TCRdb called clones again from the PCR reads with MiXCR. The V and J calls and clone size come from TCRdb's table, not from the authors' own analysis. The table records 50,000 to 60,000 clones, approximately 19% of them present only once. The CDR3 is 16 residues long. Germline V gene data show CDR1 as GTSNPN and CDR2 as SVGIG (reference sequence). V lost 0 bases to trimming and J lost 1 base; unmatched junction nucleotides: 7. Until they underwent thyroid surgery, no patient had received any treatment. In this sample, this clone turned up many times.

The receptor's source is a female donor with papillary thyroid cancer or a benign thyroid nodule (not recorded which). Some clones in this sample may be carry-over from other donors' samples. The chain uses TRBV30 and TRBJ1-2, with TRBD1 matching over 8 bases. The source material was blood. Here the CDR3 reads CAWSVRDRRLNYGYTF. CDR3 bases: TGTGCCTGGAGTGTTAGGGACAGGCGACTTAACTATGGCTACACCTTC. The full variable domain, in which reference TRBV30 and TRBJ1-2 provide the parts outside the CDR3, is SQTIHQWPATLVQPVGSPLSLECTVEGTSNPNLYWYRQAAGRGLQLLFYSVGIGQISSEVPQNLSASRPQDRQFILSSKKLLLSDSGFYLCAWSVRDRRLNYGYTFGSGTRLTVV.